This paragraph reports one T cell receptor beta chain. The antigen this receptor binds is unknown. No much larger clonotype is one base removed from it; base qualities were not supplied. The cohort was made up of 666 healthy bone marrow donors. At the time of sampling, all cohort members were nominally healthy, though unrecorded immune exposures were likely present. The donor tested CMV seronegative and was one of the 352 seronegative cohort members. Every donor gave a peripheral blood sample, and the peripheral blood mononuclear cells from that sample were used for TCR beta sequencing. The Qiagen DNeasy Blood Extraction Kit was used to extract genomic DNA from the blood cell samples. This sample was included in a study of cytomegalovirus exposure and HLA in healthy donors (dated by TCRdb to 2016 to 2017). About the study as a whole: An earlier analysis of some 600 of the donors reported 276 Gb of sequence data and about 120 million unique TCR beta sequences obtained from roughly 170 million T cells. An early release that covered around 590 HLA-typed donors contained about 290 gigabases of sequencing data and about 93 million unique TCR sequences. Among the roughly 390 genotyped donors, around 81% belonged to the genetic ancestry cluster associated with self-reported Caucasian donors. The study was designed to test whether signatures of past pathogen exposure could be identified by cataloging public T cell receptors. The study profiled the T cell repertoires of fewer than 850 subjects by immunosequencing and related them to cytomegalovirus serostatus. Along with the approximately 670-subject first cohort, a separate validation cohort of 120 different subjects was used. High-throughput TCR immunosequencing, statistical association of individual TCRs with disease status, and machine learning were combined to predict cytomegalovirus infection status. In a later analysis, previously published TCR beta repertoires from 666 donors were re-analyzed and high-resolution HLA genotyping was added so that TCR occurrence patterns could be studied. Rather than using new phenotypic data, the later analysis identified candidate immune exposures from TCR beta sequences and from how often those sequences occurred across donors. To decide whether each TCR beta V gene segment behaved as functional or pseudogenic, an earlier analysis of approximately 620 of the donors relied on high-throughput TCR beta sequencing. Donor age, sex, ethnicity and CMV serostatus were collected together with the repertoire data. Genome-wide SNP genotypes for about 60% of the 666 donors were used in a later genetic analysis, which treated that subset as a discovery cohort. All discovery cohort repertoires had been generated using a single sequencing platform. HLA typing covered class I and class II loci at four-digit resolution. The number of donors typed differed by locus, with roughly 620-630 for A, B, C, DRB1 and DQB1, around 500 for DQA1, 606 for DPA1, and some 470 for DPB1. Because of strong linkage in the cohort, roughly five DR-DQ haplotypes were treated as single units for association and clustering. Across 398 genotyped donors of the cohort, an average of about 220,000 unique TCR beta nucleotide sequences per donor were sequenced, and around 19% of those sequences were non-productive.

The germline V gene (reference sequence) specifies SGHKS as CDR1 and YYEKEE as CDR2. The CDR3 runs 16 amino acids, cysteine and phenylalanine included. Of the read, only the CDR3 DNA is kept; its 48 bases are in frame from base 1. At the junction V is shortened by 5 bases and J by 2 bases; bases outside the gene matches: 11. Library creation used the immunoSEQ multiplex PCR assay. For the multiplex PCR, a mixture combining 60 forward primers for TCR Vbeta segments and 13 reverse primers for TCR Jbeta segments was used. Amplification of the CDR3 region of rearranged TCR beta genes was performed with a multiplex PCR assay on genomic DNA. On the Illumina HiSeq System, the amplified TCR beta libraries were sequenced as 87-base-pair reads. Regarding the original processing steps: In a later analysis, tens of millions of unique TCR beta chains were counted across the approximately 640 repertoires, and approximately 9.9 million of these chains were shared by at least two donors. Raw reads were error-corrected and collapsed into unique sequences with a nearest-neighbor algorithm that merged closely related sequences to remove PCR and sequencing errors. CDR3 sequences were aligned to IMGT reference sequences to assign V, D and J gene segments. Each retained sequence needed at least a six-nucleotide match to both a V gene segment and a J gene segment. A rearrangement counted as productive if the CDR3 had no stop codons and remained in frame with V and J, and every other rearrangement counted as non-productive. CDR3 was defined by IMGT convention, running from the second conserved V-encoded cysteine to the conserved J-encoded phenylalanine. In an earlier analysis of around 600 of the donors, sequences lacking an unambiguous match to a single V gene segment were excluded. An earlier analysis of over 450 of the donors classified V segments as functional when productive rearrangements were above 56.7% and as segregating when the standard deviation between donors was above 5%. A statistical classification framework was built to diagnose cytomegalovirus status from the catalog of TCR beta chain sequences. V and J gene assignment, in a later analysis, came from comparing TCR nucleotide sequences with IMGT/GENE-DB human TR gene sequences. A later analysis assigned CDR3 sequences and most-parsimonious VDJ recombination scenarios with the TCRdist pipeline. In a later analysis, each TCR beta chain was defined by its CDR3 amino acid sequence together with its V-gene family, and reads without a unique V-gene family were excluded. In a later analysis, around 650 highly shared, low-generation-probability nucleotide sequences were removed to address suspected cross-contamination and a sequencing artifact. In a later analysis, a clonal expansion index was calculated for each public chain from normalized within-repertoire ranks of inferred template counts. In a later analysis, generation probabilities were computed using a VDJ recombination model fitted to out-of-frame rearrangements, and the results were checked against IGoR. In a later analysis, TCR-TCR, TCR-HLA and TCR-CMV co-occurrence was scored with hypergeometric tests, and a repertoire-size bias correction was applied to TCR pairs. In a later analysis, false discovery rates were estimated by permuting HLA or CMV assignments 20 times. In a later analysis, co-occurring TCRs were grouped with DBSCAN, and TCRdist sequence similarity was added when clustering was performed within HLA-allele-positive subsets. For co-occurrence clustering, repertoires with fewer than 30,000 or more than 120,000 public chains were excluded, along with four or five repertoires with anomalous nucleotide sharing. TCRdb's version of the immuneACCESS table is confined to in-frame rearrangements and falls short of the full clone set. An unresolved V gene accounts for under half of the shortfall where checked; the remainder is of unknown origin. The DNA was the basis for D and trimming; V, J and clone size are from that table. The sample contains fewer than 250,000 clones, roughly 70% of them found a single time. 1.8% of the sample comes from the top ten.

Overall study results and their limits: Cytomegalovirus status was reported to be diagnosed by the classifier with high specificity and sensitivity in both the original and validation cohorts. Correlated functional status among segregating V segments might be attributable to linkage disequilibrium, but an unknown experimental factor could not be ruled out. In a later analysis, around 17,000 TCR beta sequences were associated with specific HLA alleles at a false discovery rate of 0.05. This cohort had only TCR beta chains sequenced, and the lack of alpha or paired-chain data limited which features could be detected. A cluster of highly shared sequence variants was judged likely to represent a technical artifact of the sequencing pipeline. Several of the top co-occurrence clusters appeared to be linked to parvovirus B19, influenza, CMV and Epstein-Barr virus, according to a later analysis. In a later analysis, HLA-associated TCR beta chains showed more clonal expansion and lower generation probabilities than non-associated chains that were equally common. A further reported finding was that TCR beta sequences accurately predicted the HLA-A and HLA-B alleles for most subjects in the first cohort. The study listed 164 TCR beta chains as associated with cytomegalovirus. Because some donors lacked HLA typing at each locus, the association tests relied only on the typed subset. In an earlier analysis of under 600 of the donors, most TCR beta V segments were observed in productive rearrangements about 87% or about 30% of the time, broadly matching IMGT annotations. A later genetic analysis associated a missense DCLRE1C variant with V-gene and J-gene trimming of TCR beta chains, and an independent cohort replicated the association. When HLA alleles, especially DR and DQ, strongly co-occurred, attributing TCR associations to individual alleles was difficult. Across donors, most TCR sequences were observed very rarely, whereas some public TCRs were present in many individuals. For the cohort, immune exposure information was limited to CMV serostatus. In a later genetic analysis, fewer N-insertions in productive TCRs were reported among donors in an Asian-associated ancestry cluster than the roughly 700-donor mean. Because counts were too low, about 17 rarely observed V segments, including chromosome 9 orphons, were excluded from the earlier analysis of around 590 of the donors. A later analysis found that TCR association rates varied across HLA loci, with DRB1 alleles showing the most associated TCRs and HLA-C alleles the fewest. A later analysis found that most CMV-associated TCR beta chains appeared HLA-restricted, with HLA associations seemingly driven largely by CMV exposure. Roughly uniform sequencing depth across donors was assumed in presence/absence analyses, although this assumption may not hold. The authors suggested that the approach could potentially be extended to other disease states and immunological phenotypes. Some IMGT-functional V segments, including TRBV6-2 and TRBV6-3, could not be told apart with the 87-base-pair reads, so those segments were excluded. In vitro tests confirmed that a few of the cytomegalovirus-associated TCR beta chains recognize cytomegalovirus antigens.

The chain uses TRBV5-5 and TRBJ2-3; 7 central nucleotides agree with TRBD2. The receptor was isolated from a woman aged 25 to 45 in good health and CMV-seronegative. The sequencing sample was made of PBMCs. The sequenced DNA is TGTGCCAGCAGGAGGTTTCGGCGGGGGAACACAGATACGCAGTATTTT. The resulting protein is CASRRFRRGNTDTQYF.